The 30 T cell receptor beta chains presented below share a single source sample, sequenced in a study of T cell responses to AZD1222 COVID-19 vaccine. Libraries were prepared by immunoSEQ multiplex PCR; TCRdb keeps only in-frame clonotypes and omits some of them. Among more than 150,000 clones listed, around 94% were seen once. Source: peripheral blood, taken on day 0 of AZD1222 vaccination. The receptor set was obtained from an adult in good health.

The rearrangement joins TRBV7-9 to TRBJ1-2, with D perhaps matching TRBD1 (6 bases). There are 13 residues in the CDR3. Per germline, CDR1 SEHNR and CDR2 FQNEAQ (reference sequence). The V and J ends lost 4 bases and 8 bases respectively, with 14 bases between them. The CDR3 DNA sequence: TGTGCCAGCAGCTCCTACAGGGTTGAGGGCTACACCTTC. It specifies CASSSYRVEGYTF.

This chain links TRBV11-2 with TRBJ2-7; tentative D call: TRBD2 (6 bases). Trimming took off 1 base at V and 3 bases at J, with 10 bases between the two ends. This CDR3 spans 14 amino acids. Per the germline V gene, CDR1 is SGHAT and CDR2 is FQNNGV. CDR3 sequence (DNA): TGTGCCAGCAGCTTAGCCGGGAGAAACTACGAGCAGTACTTC. This encodes CASSLAGRNYEQYF.

About this clone itself: One end of the junction does not line up with germline, which may come from a read error. The chain joins TRBV7-3 to TRBJ2-2; a possible D gene is TRBD2 (5 bases). CDR1 is SGHTA and CDR2 is FQGTGA in the germline V gene. CDR3 length equals 14 residues. For the CDR3, the DNA is TGTGCCAGCACGGGCAGTCGAGACACCGGGGAACTGTTTTTT. Translating it yields CASTGSRDTGELFF.

This clone appeared a single time. V and J are TRBV19 and TRBJ1-1, with TRBD1 matching 12 bases. The junction had 5 bases not matched to a gene; V was cut back by 6 bases and J by 3 bases. CDR1 and CDR2 from the germline V gene are LNHDA and SQIVND (reference sequence). The CDR3 spans 15 residues. CDR3 sequence: CASRWDRGRDTEAFF. The CDR3 DNA is TGTGCCAGTAGGTGGGACAGGGGGCGTGACACTGAAGCTTTCTTT.

The chain uses TRBV28 and TRBJ1-1; a weak D match, TRBD1 (5 bases). The germline V gene encodes CDR1 MDHEN and CDR2 SYDVKM. This CDR3 is built from 13 residues. The ends were cut back, 7 bases at V and 4 bases at J, with 13 bases in the middle. The CDR3 bases are TGTGCCAGCATTGCGACAGTTCGCACTGAAGCTTTCTTT. Translation: CASIATVRTEAFF.

The chain has TRBV7-9 and TRBJ2-7; TRBD2 matches at 10 bases. The CDR3 has 18 amino acids. V shed 1 base and J 1 base; nucleotides not matched to a gene: 10. In germline, CDR1 is SEHNR, CDR2 FQNEAQ (reference sequence). Here the CDR3 reads CASSLGDSGRIVSYEQYF. The CDR3, as DNA: TGTGCCAGCAGCTTAGGAGATAGCGGGAGGATCGTGTCCTACGAGCAGTACTTC. Full variable domain (missing parts from reference TRBV7-9 and TRBJ2-7): DTGVSQNPRHKITKRGQNVTFRCDPISEHNRLYWYRQTLGQGPEFLTYFQNEAQLEKSRLLSDRFSAERPKGSFSTLEIQRTEQGDSAMYLCASSLGDSGRIVSYEQYFGPGTRLTVT.

A single count supports this clone. The J gene is TRBJ2-7, the V gene TRBV7-6, with unresolved D. Trimming stripped 4 bases from V and 4 bases from J, with 17 bases between. Looked up from germline, CDR1 is SGHVS and CDR2 is FNYEAQ. The CDR3 loop spans 15 amino acids. The chain's CDR3 is CASSSSAEAPYEQYF. The CDR3 nucleotides are TGTGCCAGCAGCTCCTCTGCGGAAGCCCCGTACGAGCAGTACTTC.

The chain is built from TRBV11-1 and TRBJ1-1, with D uncertain. Trimming removed 1 base at V and 4 bases at J, with 7 bases between. CDR1 SGHAT and CDR2 FQDESV come from the germline V gene (reference sequence). This CDR3 spans 13 amino acids. The CDR3 here is CASSLVSSTEAFF. Here the CDR3 DNA reads TGTGCCAGCAGCTTAGTTTCAAGCACTGAAGCTTTCTTT. Looking up the rest from reference TRBV11-1 and TRBJ1-1 gives the full variable domain: EAEVAQSPRYKITEKSQAVAFWCDPISGHATLYWYRQILGQGPELLVQFQDESVVDDSQLPKDRFSAERLKGVDSTLKIQPAELGDSAMYLCASSLVSSTEAFFGQGTRLTVV.

V and J are TRBV19 and TRBJ1-5; D gene ambiguous. The CDR3 has 15 amino acids. The germline V gene encodes CDR1 LNHDA and CDR2 SQIVND (reference sequence). V was shortened by 3 bases and J by 0 bases, with 9 bases between the two germline ends. Here the CDR3 reads CASSIPGYSNQPQHF. CDR3 DNA: TGTGCCAGTAGTATTCCGGGGTATAGCAATCAGCCCCAGCATTTT.

The CDR3 here is CASSLVGTDYGYTF. The DNA of the CDR3 is TGCGCCAGCAGCTTGGTCGGGACAGACTATGGCTACACCTTC. V is TRBV5-1 and J is TRBJ1-2, with 7 bases matching TRBD1. Losses at the gene ends were 0 bases for V and 3 bases for J; bases not matched to a gene: 2. Germline assignment: CDR1 SGHRS and CDR2 YFSETQ. CDR3 size: 14 residues.

V gene TRBV19 combines with J gene TRBJ2-3, with D possibly TRBD1 on 5 matching bases. The germline gives CDR1 LNHDA, CDR2 SQIVND (reference sequence). The CDR3 runs to 16 residues. The V gene lost 5 bases and the J gene lost 0 bases, with 15 bases spanning the gap. CDR3: CASSPRQTTSTDTQYF. DNA of the CDR3: TGTGCCAGTAGTCCAAGACAGACCACTAGCACAGATACGCAGTATTTT.

This chain links TRBV6-5 with TRBJ1-5; perhaps TRBD1 as D (5 bases). V shed 4 bases and J shed 0 bases, with 13 bases lying between them. The CDR3 totals 16 residues. In germline, CDR1 is MNHEY, CDR2 SVGAGI. CDR3 protein: CASSSPGRDSNQPQHF. DNA for the CDR3: TGTGCCAGCAGTTCACCGGGACGAGATAGCAATCAGCCCCAGCATTTT.

V usage is TRBV12-3 or TRBV12-4 and J usage is TRBJ1-5; no firm D call. Trimming removed 6 bases at V and 3 bases at J, with 6 bases between. CDR3 length: 12 amino acids. The CDR3 DNA sequence: TGTGCCAGCAGCCGAACCAATCAGCCCCAGCATTTT. Its protein is CASSRTNQPQHF.

To note about this clone: The same CDR3 can be traced to other DNA sequences in this sample. The rearrangement links TRBV5-1 to TRBJ1-6; 7 positions match TRBD1. V lost 4 bases, J lost 7 bases, and 8 bases stayed unmatched. Per the germline V gene, CDR1 is SGHRS and CDR2 is YFSETQ. The CDR3 length is 15 residues. The CDR3 loop is CASSIRQGGNSPLHF. The CDR3 coding sequence is TGCGCCAGCAGCATTCGACAGGGTGGGAATTCACCCCTCCACTTT.

This chain links TRBV27 with TRBJ2-4; 7 bases are shared with TRBD2. CDR1 is MNHEY and CDR2 is SMNVEV in the germline V gene (reference sequence). The CDR3 spans 13 residues. V gave up 7 bases and J gave up 7 bases; unmatched junction bases: 7. The CDR3 protein is CASKRDGRNIQYF. CDR3 DNA: TGTGCCAGCAAGCGGGATGGACGGAACATTCAGTACTTC.

CDR3 bases: TGTGCCAGCAGCCCCAGGGGGCAAGGCACTGAAGCTTTCTTT. Encoded protein: CASSPRGQGTEAFF. The chain uses TRBV2 and TRBJ1-1, with TRBD1 matching 8 bases. The length of the CDR3 is 14 residues. CDR1 and CDR2 from the germline V gene are SNHLY and FYNNEI. V gave up 6 bases and J gave up 4 bases; unmatched junction bases: 7.

This clone was observed a handful of times. The chain is built from TRBV4-2 and TRBJ2-7; 9 bases align to TRBD2. The CDR3 length is 16 residues. Losses at the gene ends were 0 bases for V and 6 bases for J; bases not matched to a gene: 9. Germline loops: CDR1 LGHNA, CDR2 YNFKEQ. The CDR3 sequence: CASSQDQASGMAEQYF. DNA of the CDR3: TGTGCCAGCAGCCAAGATCAGGCTAGCGGGATGGCCGAGCAGTACTTC.

This CDR3 is CASTWGNSQPQHF. The CDR3 bases are TGTGCCAGCACATGGGGGAACAGTCAGCCCCAGCATTTT. The V and J genes are TRBV12-3 or TRBV12-4 and TRBJ1-5; TRBD1 might be the D (5 bases). The germline V and J ends were trimmed by 7 bases and 6 bases, with 13 bases remaining between them. CDR3 length: 13 amino acids.

The chain couples TRBV7-9 to TRBJ2-7, with a possible D match to TRBD1 (6 bases). The germline V and J ends were trimmed by 1 base and 6 bases, with 13 bases remaining between them. The germline V gene encodes CDR1 SEHNR and CDR2 FQNEAQ (reference sequence). The CDR3 length is 14 residues. The DNA of the CDR3 is TGTGCCAGCAGCTTAGGCGGACAGTCCGGCGAGCAGTACTTC. This translates into CASSLGGQSGEQYF.

The chain recombines TRBV2 with TRBJ1-1, with D possibly matching TRBD1 (6 bases). The germline CDR1 and CDR2 sequences are SNHLY and FYNNEI. This CDR3 comprises 14 residues. Trimming took off 6 bases at V and 1 base at J, with 12 bases between the two ends. Written as DNA, the CDR3 is TGTGCCAGCAGGGCGGACAGCTCGAACACTGAAGCTTTCTTT. Translating it yields CASRADSSNTEAFF.

V gene TRBV14 combines with J gene TRBJ1-1; D ambiguous. Germline lookup yields CDR1 SGHDN and CDR2 FVKESK. Trimming left V 5 bases short and J 4 bases short, with 17 bases between. CDR3 length equals 15 residues. The CDR3 protein is CASSSPQDGSTEAFF. Written as DNA, the CDR3 is TGTGCCAGCAGCTCCCCCCAGGACGGGTCCACTGAAGCTTTCTTT.

This chain uses TRBV28 with TRBJ1-6; D is unresolved. Germline CDR1 and CDR2: MDHEN and SYDVKM. The CDR3 length is 12 residues. Deletions cut 3 bases from V and 9 bases from J, with 6 bases between. CDR3 sequence (DNA): TGTGCCAGCAGTTTCGGAAGTTCACCCCTCCACTTT. Its translation: CASSFGSSPLHF.

The J gene is TRBJ2-2, the V gene TRBV7-6; TRBD1 might be the D (6 bases). Germline lookup yields CDR1 SGHVS and CDR2 FNYEAQ. V dropped 3 bases and J dropped 6 bases, with 17 bases sitting between them. The CDR3 length is 16 residues. Here the CDR3 reads CASSLKGDLAPGELFF. The DNA for the CDR3 is TGTGCCAGCAGCTTGAAGGGGGACCTCGCCCCCGGGGAGCTGTTTTTT. The variable domain in full, completed from reference TRBV7-6 and TRBJ2-2, reads GAGVSQSPRYKVTKRGQDVALRCDPISGHVSLYWYRQALGQGPEFLTYFNYEAQQDKSGLPNDRFSAERPEGSISTLTIQRTEQRDSAMYRCASSLKGDLAPGELFFGEGSRLTVL.

This clone was seen a single time. CDR3 DNA: TGCAGCGTCACAGGGGGCGCCGGGGCCAACGTCCTGACTTTC. Translating it yields CSVTGGAGANVLTF. The genes are TRBV29-1 and TRBJ2-6, with TRBD1 matching over 9 bases. This CDR3 contains 14 residues. CDR1 and CDR2 (germline): SQVTM, ANQGSEA. V shed 6 bases, J shed 4 bases, and the junction held 4 bases outside the gene matches.

The chain is built from TRBV30 and TRBJ2-7, with TRBD1 matching 8 bases. This CDR3 is 13 amino acids long. Trimming removed 5 bases from V and 3 bases from J; junction bases left unmatched: 6. Germline V CDR1 and CDR2: GTSNPN, SVGIG (reference sequence). The CDR3 sequence: CAWVTGERYEQYF. The CDR3 DNA reads TGTGCCTGGGTGACAGGGGAACGCTACGAGCAGTACTTC.

The chain links TRBV3-1 (or the pseudogene TRBV3-2) to TRBJ1-6; TRBD1 matches 7 bases. The CDR3 is 14 residues long. The V gene's germline CDR1 is LGHDT and CDR2 YNNKEL (reference sequence). V was pared by 4 bases and J by 7 bases, with 4 bases of the junction left unmatched. As DNA, the CDR3 is TGTGCCAGCAGCCCCGGACAGGAAAATTCACCCCTCCACTTT. Residues: CASSPGQENSPLHF.

The rearrangement uses TRBV6-2 or TRBV6-3 and TRBJ2-7; D uncertain. The CDR3 totals 11 residues. The germline V and J ends were trimmed by 4 bases and 7 bases, with 8 bases remaining between them. Looked up from germline, CDR1 is MNHEY and CDR2 is SVGEGT. This chain's CDR3 is CASSFEVEQYF. The CDR3 coding sequence is TGTGCCAGCAGTTTTGAAGTAGAGCAGTACTTC.

The rearrangement joins TRBV24-1 to TRBJ1-5, with 9 positions matching TRBD1. V lost 5 bases, J lost 7 bases, and 11 bases stayed unmatched. The CDR3 contains 16 residues. Germline V gene lookup returns CDR1 KGHDR and CDR2 SFDVKD. CDR3 nucleotide sequence: TGTGCCACCAGTGCTCGAGGACAGGGGCACAGCCAGCCCCAGCATTTT. It translates to CATSARGQGHSQPQHF.

This clone has only a few counts. The same CDR3 can be traced to other DNA sequences in this sample. The chain carries TRBV24-1 and TRBJ2-7; no reliable D call. Looked up from germline, CDR1 is KGHDR and CDR2 is SFDVKD. Deletions cut 4 bases from V and 4 bases from J, with 7 bases between. The CDR3 extends over 12 amino acids. Here the CDR3 reads CATSDRSYEQYF. Written as DNA, the CDR3 is TGTGCCACCAGTGACAGATCATACGAGCAGTACTTC.

This rearrangement joins TRBV19 to TRBJ2-7; the D gene is possibly TRBD1 (8 bases). CDR3 size: 14 residues. Germline lookup yields CDR1 LNHDA and CDR2 SQIVND (reference sequence). V shed 3 bases and J shed 3 bases, with 12 bases lying between them. In DNA, the CDR3 is TGTGCCAGTAGTATGGACAGGGAGGGCTACGAGCAGTACTTC. This gives the protein CASSMDREGYEQYF.